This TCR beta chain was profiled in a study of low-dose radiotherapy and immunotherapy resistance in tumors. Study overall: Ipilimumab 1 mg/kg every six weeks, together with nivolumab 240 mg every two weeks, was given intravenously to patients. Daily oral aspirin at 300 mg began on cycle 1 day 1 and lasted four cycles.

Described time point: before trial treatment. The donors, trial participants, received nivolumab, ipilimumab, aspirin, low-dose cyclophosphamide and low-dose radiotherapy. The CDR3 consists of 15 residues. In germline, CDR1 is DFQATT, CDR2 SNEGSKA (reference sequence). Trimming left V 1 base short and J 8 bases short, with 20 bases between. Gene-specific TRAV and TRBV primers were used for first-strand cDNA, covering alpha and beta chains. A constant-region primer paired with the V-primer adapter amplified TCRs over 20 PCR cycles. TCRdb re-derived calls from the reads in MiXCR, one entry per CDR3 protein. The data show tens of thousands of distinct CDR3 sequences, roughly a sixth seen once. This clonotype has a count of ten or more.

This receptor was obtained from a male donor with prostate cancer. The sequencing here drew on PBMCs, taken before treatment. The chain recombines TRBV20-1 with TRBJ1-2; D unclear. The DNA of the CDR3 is TGCAGTGCTAGAGCCCGAGTGGGGATGTTCGTGGGCTACACCTTC. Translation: CSARARVGMFVGYTF.